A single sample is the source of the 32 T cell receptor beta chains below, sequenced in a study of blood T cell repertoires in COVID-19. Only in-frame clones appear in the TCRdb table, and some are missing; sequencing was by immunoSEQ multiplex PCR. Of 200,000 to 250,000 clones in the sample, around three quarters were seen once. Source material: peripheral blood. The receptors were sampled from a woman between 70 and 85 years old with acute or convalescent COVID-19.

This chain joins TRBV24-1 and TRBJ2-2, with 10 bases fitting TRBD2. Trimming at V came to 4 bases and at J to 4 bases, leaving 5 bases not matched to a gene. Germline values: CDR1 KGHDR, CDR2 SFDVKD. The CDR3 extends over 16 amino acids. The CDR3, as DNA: TGTGCCACCAGTGACCTAGCGGGGGTAGCCACCGGGGAGCTGTTTTTT. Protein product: CATSDLAGVATGELFF.

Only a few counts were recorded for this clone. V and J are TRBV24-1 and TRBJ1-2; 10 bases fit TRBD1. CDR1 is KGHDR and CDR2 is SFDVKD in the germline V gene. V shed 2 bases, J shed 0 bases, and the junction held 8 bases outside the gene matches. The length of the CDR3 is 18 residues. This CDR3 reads CATSDSRDRGTANYGYTF. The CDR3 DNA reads TGTGCCACCAGTGATTCCCGGGACAGGGGAACAGCTAACTATGGCTACACCTTC.

The CDR3 loop reads CASSQRQPTKNIQYF. The CDR3 region has the DNA TGTGCCAGCAGCCAACGACAGCCTACCAAAAACATTCAGTACTTC. The J gene is TRBJ2-4, the V gene TRBV3-1 (or the pseudogene TRBV3-2), with D possibly being TRBD1 (5 bases). The CDR3 spans 15 residues. Germline V gene lookup returns CDR1 LGHDT and CDR2 YNNKEL (reference sequence). Trimming removed 2 bases from V and 2 bases from J, with 10 bases in between.

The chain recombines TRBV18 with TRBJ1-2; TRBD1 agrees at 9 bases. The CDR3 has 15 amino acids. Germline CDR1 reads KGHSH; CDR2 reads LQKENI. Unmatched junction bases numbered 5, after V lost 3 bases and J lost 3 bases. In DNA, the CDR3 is TGTGCCAGCTCACCCGGACAGGGGATAGACTATGGCTACACCTTC. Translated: CASSPGQGIDYGYTF. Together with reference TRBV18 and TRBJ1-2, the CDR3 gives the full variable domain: NAGVMQNPRHLVRRRGQEARLRCSPMKGHSHVYWYRQLPEEGLKFMVYLQKENIIDESGMPKERFSAEFPKEGPSILRIQQVVRGDSAAYFCASSPGQGIDYGYTFGSGTRLTVV.

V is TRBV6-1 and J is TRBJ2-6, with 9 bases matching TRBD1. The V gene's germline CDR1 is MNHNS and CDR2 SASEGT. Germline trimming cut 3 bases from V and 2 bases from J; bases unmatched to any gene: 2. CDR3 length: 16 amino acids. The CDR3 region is CASSETGGAGANVLTF. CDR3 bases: TGTGCCAGCAGTGAGACAGGGGGGGCTGGGGCCAACGTCCTGACTTTC.

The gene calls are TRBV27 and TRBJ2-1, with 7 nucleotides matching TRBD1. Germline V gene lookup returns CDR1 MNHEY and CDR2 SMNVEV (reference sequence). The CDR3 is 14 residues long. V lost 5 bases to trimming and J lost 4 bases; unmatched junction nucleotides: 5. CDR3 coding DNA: TGTGCCAGCAGTCCCCGACAGGGTTACAATGAGCAGTTCTTC. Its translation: CASSPRQGYNEQFF.

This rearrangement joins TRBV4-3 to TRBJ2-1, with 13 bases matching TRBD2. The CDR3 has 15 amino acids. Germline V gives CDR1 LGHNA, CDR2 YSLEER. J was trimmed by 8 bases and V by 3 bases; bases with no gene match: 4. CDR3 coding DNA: TGCGCCAGCAGCCACACTAGCGGGGGGGATGATGAGCAGTTCTTC. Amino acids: CASSHTSGGDDEQFF.

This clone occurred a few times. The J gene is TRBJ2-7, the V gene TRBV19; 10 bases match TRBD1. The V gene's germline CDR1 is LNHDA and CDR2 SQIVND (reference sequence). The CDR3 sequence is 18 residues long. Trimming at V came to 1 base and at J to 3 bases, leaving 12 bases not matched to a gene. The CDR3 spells CASSIATFGQGVRYEQYF. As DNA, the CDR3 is TGTGCCAGTAGTATAGCCACGTTCGGACAGGGGGTACGCTACGAGCAGTACTTC.

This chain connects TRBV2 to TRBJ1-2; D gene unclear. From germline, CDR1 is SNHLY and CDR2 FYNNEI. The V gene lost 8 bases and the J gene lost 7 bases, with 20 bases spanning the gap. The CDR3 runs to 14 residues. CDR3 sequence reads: CASRQEAQLRGYTF. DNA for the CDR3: TGTGCCAGCCGCCAAGAGGCCCAGTTGCGTGGCTACACCTTC.

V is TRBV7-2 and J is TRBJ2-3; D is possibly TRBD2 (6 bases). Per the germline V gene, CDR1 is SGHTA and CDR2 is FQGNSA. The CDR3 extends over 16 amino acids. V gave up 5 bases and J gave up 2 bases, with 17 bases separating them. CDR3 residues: CASSPGVGISTDTQYF. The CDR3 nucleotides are TGTGCCAGCAGCCCGGGGGTTGGGATCTCCACAGATACGCAGTATTTT.

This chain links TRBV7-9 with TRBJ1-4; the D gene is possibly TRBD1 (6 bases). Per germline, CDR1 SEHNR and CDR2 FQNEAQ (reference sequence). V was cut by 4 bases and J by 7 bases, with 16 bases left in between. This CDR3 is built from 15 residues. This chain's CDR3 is CASSSDSAFSEKLFF. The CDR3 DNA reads TGTGCCAGCAGCTCGGACAGTGCTTTTAGTGAAAAACTGTTTTTT.

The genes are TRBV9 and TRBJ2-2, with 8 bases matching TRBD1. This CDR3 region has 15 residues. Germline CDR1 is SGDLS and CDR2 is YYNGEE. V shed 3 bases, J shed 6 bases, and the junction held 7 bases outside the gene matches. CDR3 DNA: TGTGCCAGCAGCGAGCCAGGGGGCTTGGCCGGGGAGCTGTTTTTT. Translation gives CASSEPGGLAGELFF.

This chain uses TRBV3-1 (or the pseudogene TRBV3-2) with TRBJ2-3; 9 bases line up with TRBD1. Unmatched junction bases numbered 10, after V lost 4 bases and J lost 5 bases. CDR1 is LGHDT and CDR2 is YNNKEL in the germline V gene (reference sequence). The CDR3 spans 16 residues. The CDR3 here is CASSLTPWTGEDTQYF. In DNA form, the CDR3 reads TGTGCCAGCAGCCTAACTCCATGGACAGGGGAAGATACGCAGTATTTT.

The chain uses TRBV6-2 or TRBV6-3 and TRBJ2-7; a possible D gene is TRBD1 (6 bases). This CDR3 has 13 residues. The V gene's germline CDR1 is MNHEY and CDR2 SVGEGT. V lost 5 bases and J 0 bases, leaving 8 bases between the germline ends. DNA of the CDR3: TGTGCCAGCAGTCGGGACATCTCCTACGAGCAGTACTTC. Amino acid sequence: CASSRDISYEQYF.

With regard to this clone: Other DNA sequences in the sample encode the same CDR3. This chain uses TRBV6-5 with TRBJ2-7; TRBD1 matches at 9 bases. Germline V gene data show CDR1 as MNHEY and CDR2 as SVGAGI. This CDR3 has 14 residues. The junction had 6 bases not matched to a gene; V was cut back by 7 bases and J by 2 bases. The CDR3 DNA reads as TGTGCCAGCACATTCGGGACAGGGACCTACGAGCAGTACGTC. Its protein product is CASTFGTGTYEQYV.

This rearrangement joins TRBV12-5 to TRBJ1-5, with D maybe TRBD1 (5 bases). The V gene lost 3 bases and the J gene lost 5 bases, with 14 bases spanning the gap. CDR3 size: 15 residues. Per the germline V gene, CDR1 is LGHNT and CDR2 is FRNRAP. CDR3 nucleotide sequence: TGTGCTAGTGGTTTTTTCGAAAGGGGCTATCAGCCCCAGCATTTT. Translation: CASGFFERGYQPQHF.

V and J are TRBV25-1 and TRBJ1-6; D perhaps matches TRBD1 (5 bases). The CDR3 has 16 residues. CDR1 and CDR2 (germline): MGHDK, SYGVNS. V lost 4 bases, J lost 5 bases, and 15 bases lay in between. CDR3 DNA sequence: TGTGCCAGCAGTGTCCAGCAGGGCGCCCATAATTCACCCCTCCACTTT. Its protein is CASSVQQGAHNSPLHF.

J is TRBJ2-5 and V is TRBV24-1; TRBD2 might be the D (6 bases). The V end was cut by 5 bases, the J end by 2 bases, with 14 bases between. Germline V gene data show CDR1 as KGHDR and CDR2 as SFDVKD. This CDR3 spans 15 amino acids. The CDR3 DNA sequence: TGTGCCACCAGTGCCCCGCGGGGCAGACAAGAGACCCAGTACTTC. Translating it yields CATSAPRGRQETQYF.

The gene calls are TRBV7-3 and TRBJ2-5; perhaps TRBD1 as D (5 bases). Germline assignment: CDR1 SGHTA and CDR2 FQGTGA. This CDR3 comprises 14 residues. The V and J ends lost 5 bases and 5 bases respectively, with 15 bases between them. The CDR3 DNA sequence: TGTGCCAGCAGCGCAGGGATGAATGGGGAGACCCAGTACTTC. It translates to CASSAGMNGETQYF.

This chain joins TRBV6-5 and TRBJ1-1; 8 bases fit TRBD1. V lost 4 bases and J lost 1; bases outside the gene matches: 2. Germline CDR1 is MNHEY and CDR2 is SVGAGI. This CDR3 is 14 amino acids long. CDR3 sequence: CASSSDRGNTEAFF. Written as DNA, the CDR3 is TGTGCCAGCAGTTCCGACAGGGGGAACACTGAAGCTTTCTTT.

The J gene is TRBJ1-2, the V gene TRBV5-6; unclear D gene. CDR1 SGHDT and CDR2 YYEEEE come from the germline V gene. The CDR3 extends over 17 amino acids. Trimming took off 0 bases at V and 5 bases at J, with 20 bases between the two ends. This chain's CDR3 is CASSLEVGVKEAYGYTF. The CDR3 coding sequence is TGTGCCAGCAGCTTGGAGGTCGGGGTCAAAGAGGCATATGGCTACACCTTC.

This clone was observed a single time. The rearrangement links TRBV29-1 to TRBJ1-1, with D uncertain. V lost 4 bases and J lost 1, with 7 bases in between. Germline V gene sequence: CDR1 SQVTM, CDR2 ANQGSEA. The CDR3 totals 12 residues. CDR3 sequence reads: CSVASGNTEAFF. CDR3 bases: TGCAGCGTTGCGTCCGGGAACACTGAAGCTTTCTTT. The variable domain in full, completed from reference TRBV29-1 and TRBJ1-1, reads SAVISQKPSRDICQRGTSLTIQCQVDSQVTMMFWYRQQPGQSLTLIATANQGSEATYESGFVIDKFPISRPNLTFSTLTVSNMSPEDSSIYLCSVASGNTEAFFGQGTRLTVV.

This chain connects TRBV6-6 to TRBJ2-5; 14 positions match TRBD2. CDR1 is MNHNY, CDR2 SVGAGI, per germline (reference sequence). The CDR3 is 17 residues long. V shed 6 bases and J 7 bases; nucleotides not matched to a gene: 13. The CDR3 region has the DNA TGTGCCAGCAGCCGAGGGGGGACTAGCGGGGGTTTTAGGACCCAGTACTTC. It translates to CASSRGGTSGGFRTQYF.

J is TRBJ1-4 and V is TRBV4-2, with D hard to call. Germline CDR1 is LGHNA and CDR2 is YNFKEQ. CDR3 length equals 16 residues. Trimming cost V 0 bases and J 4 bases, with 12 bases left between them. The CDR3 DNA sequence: TGTGCCAGCAGCCAAGATATTATCGGAGATAATGAAAAACTGTTTTTT. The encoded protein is CASSQDIIGDNEKLFF.

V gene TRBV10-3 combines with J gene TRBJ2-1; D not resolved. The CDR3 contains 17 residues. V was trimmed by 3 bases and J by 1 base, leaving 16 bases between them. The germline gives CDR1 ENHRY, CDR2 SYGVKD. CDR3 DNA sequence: TGTGCCATCAGTGATCTAGAACCTTTTCATTCCTACAATGAGCAGTTCTTC. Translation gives CAISDLEPFHSYNEQFF.

The CDR3 nucleotides read TGTGCCAGCAGCCCAGGACTAGCGGGGGGGAACGAGCAGTACTTC. Translated, it gives CASSPGLAGGNEQYF. The V and J genes are TRBV7-2 and TRBJ2-7, with 15 bases that match TRBD2. Germline CDR1 and CDR2: SGHTA and FQGNSA. CDR3 size: 15 residues. The V and J ends lost 5 bases and 5 bases, in that order; junction bases with no gene match: 4.

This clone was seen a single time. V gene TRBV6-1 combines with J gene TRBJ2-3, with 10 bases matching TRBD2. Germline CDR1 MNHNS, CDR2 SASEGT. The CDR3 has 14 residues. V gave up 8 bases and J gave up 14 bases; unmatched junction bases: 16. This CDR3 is CASREAGGTTEWYF. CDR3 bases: TGTGCCAGCCGAGAAGCGGGGGGGACCACAGAGTGGTATTTT.

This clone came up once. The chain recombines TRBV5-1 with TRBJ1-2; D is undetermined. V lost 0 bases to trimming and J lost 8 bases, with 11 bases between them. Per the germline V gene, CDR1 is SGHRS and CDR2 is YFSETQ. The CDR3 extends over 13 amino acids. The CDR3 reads CASSLGQLMGYTF. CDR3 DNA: TGCGCCAGCAGCTTGGGTCAGTTGATGGGCTACACCTTC.

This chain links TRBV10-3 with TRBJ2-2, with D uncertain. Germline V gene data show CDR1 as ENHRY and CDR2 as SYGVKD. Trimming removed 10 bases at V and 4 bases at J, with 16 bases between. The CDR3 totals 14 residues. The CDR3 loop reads CATNADKTTGELFF. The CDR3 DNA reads TGTGCCACGAACGCTGACAAGACCACCGGGGAGCTGTTTTTT.

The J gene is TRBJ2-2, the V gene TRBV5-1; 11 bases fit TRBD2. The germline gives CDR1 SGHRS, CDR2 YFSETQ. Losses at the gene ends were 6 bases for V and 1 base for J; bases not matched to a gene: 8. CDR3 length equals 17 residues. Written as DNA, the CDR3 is TGCGCCAGCACCGGACTAGCGGGCGGAAAGAACACCGGGGAGCTGTTTTTT. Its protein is CASTGLAGGKNTGELFF.

This CDR3 is CASSDGADIEKLFF. The DNA for the CDR3 is TGTGCCAGCAGTGATGGGGCGGATATAGAAAAACTGTTTTTT. The V gene is TRBV6-1, the J gene TRBJ1-4; D might be TRBD1 (5 bases). The CDR3 totals 14 residues. Germline CDR1 is MNHNS and CDR2 is SASEGT. The V and J ends lost 3 bases and 8 bases respectively, with 13 bases between them.

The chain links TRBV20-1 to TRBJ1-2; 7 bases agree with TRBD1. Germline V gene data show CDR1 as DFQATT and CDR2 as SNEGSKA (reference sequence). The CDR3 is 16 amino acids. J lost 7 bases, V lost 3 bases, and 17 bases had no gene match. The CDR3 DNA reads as TGCAGTGCTAGTTCGGGGACAGAGACCGATTTGGTTGGCTACACCTTC. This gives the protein CSASSGTETDLVGYTF.